This T cell receptor beta chain was identified in a study of T cells after yellow fever vaccination. In the study overall: Libraries from low-cell-number fractions were prepared with the SMART-Seq v4 Ultra Low Input RNA kit.

The study, taken as a whole, reports: Abundant contaminating clonotypes from the bulk population could appear in FACS-sorted repertoires. Post-booster samples contained most primary-vaccination clones (about 95% CD4, roughly 88% CD8).

One entry per CDR3 protein, called by TCRdb with MiXCR from the 5' RACE reads. This repertoire shows about 68,000 distinct CDR3 sequences, about 6.5% found once; its top ten account for under 45%. This clonotype was recorded at least ten times. Antigen specificity is unknown. Trimming removed 8 bases at V and 2 bases at J, with 3 bases between. The CDR3 covers 11 residues. Germline CDR1 is SEHNR and CDR2 is FQNEAQ (reference sequence). The receptor comes from a man between 18 and 29 years old who received the YFV17D yellow fever vaccine. J is TRBJ2-2 and V is TRBV7-9; D gene ambiguous. Source: CD8+ T cells sorted from PBMCs, taken about 41 days after the first yellow fever vaccination. The CDR3 protein is CASRNTGELFF. CDR3 nucleotides: TGTGCCAGCCGAAACACCGGGGAGCTGTTTTTT.